This TCR beta chain was recovered during a study of T cell changes during pregnancy in multiple sclerosis. Germline-derived CDR1 and CDR2 are MNHEY and SMNVEV (reference sequence). The J segment lost 10 bases and the V segment lost 6 bases, leaving 1 base of the junction unmatched. The CDR3 covers 11 residues. Some clones are missing from TCRdb's copy, which holds only in-frame ones; the method was immunoSEQ multiplex PCR. The table records some 49,000 clones, less than 95% of them present only once. The count of this clone is one. This receptor was obtained from a female donor with multiple sclerosis, enrolled in a pregnancy study. The sequenced sample was CD8+ T cells from peripheral blood mononuclear cells, obtained in the second trimester of pregnancy. The chain has TRBV27 and TRBJ2-2; 8 bases agree with TRBD1. The CDR3 nucleotides are TGTGCCAGCAGGACAGGGGTGGAGCTGTTTTTT. It is translated as CASRTGVELFF.